This T cell receptor beta chain was profiled in a study of cytomegalovirus exposure and HLA in healthy donors. Study conclusions and caveats: TRBV6-2, TRBV6-3 and some other V segments were unresolvable in 87-base-pair reads. Later work associated roughly 15,000 TCR beta sequences with HLA alleles at 0.05 false discovery rate.

The PCR ran on 60 Vbeta and 13 Jbeta primers. Produced via immunoSEQ multiplex PCR; TCRdb's table is partial and in-frame only. The sample consists of 110,000 to 150,000 clones, about 76% of them appearing once. The CDR3 consists of 14 residues. Trimming removed 6 bases at V and 1 base at J, with 11 bases between. Germline loops: CDR1 MNHEY, CDR2 SVGAGI. As for this clone: The antigen is unknown.

V and J are TRBV6-5 and TRBJ2-3, with unresolved D. The receptor's source is a male donor in good health and CMV-seronegative. The sequencing sample was made of PBMCs. This chain's CDR3 is CASSLQAGTDTQYF. CDR3 sequence (DNA): TGTGCCAGCAGCCTCCAGGCTGGCACAGATACGCAGTATTTT.